The source of this TCR beta chain is a study of esophageal squamous cell carcinoma under preoperative chemotherapy. Study information: TCR repertoires were profiled from both peripheral blood T cells and tumor-infiltrating lymphocytes.

Time point noted: before preoperative PTX-NDP chemotherapy. Before surgery, patients were given preoperative paclitaxel-nedaplatin chemotherapy. TCRdb reanalysed the PCR reads using MiXCR and keeps one entry per CDR3 protein. The table shows about 30,000 distinct CDR3 sequences, with roughly 52% occurring only once. This clonotype was seen only once. Its antigen is unidentified. The germline V gene encodes CDR1 MNHEY and CDR2 SMNVEV (reference sequence). The CDR3 is made up of 17 amino acids. Study-wide findings and caveats: Chemotherapy was followed by significantly higher TCR diversity in peripheral T cells only, not tumor-infiltrating lymphocytes. Peripheral T cells migrating into the tumor appeared to partly supply post-treatment tumor-infiltrating lymphocytes.

The TCR originated in a human donor with esophageal squamous cell carcinoma. The donor label of this sample is uncertain. This specimen was acquired from a patient given preoperative chemotherapy. The chain recombines TRBV27 with TRBJ2-3; 7 nucleotides match TRBD2. The DNA end is a closer match to TRBJ2-5, so the J assignment may be wrong. This CDR3 reads CASSVGWGGGAKDIQYF. DNA of the CDR3: TGTGCCAGCAGTGTGGGGTGGGGGGGTGGGGCCAAAGACATCCAGTACTTC.